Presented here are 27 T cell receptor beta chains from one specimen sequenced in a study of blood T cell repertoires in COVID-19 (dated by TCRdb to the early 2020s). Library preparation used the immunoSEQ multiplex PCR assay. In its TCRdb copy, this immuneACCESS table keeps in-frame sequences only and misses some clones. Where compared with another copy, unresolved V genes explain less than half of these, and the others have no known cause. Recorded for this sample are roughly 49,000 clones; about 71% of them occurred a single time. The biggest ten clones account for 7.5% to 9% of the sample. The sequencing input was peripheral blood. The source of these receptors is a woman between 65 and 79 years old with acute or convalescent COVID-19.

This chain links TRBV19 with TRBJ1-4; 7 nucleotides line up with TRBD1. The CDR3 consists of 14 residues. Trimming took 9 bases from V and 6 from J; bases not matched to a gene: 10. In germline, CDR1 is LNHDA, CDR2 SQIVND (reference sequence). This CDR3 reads CASHNRGHDEKLFF. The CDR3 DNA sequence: TGTGCCAGCCATAACAGGGGACATGATGAAAAACTGTTTTTT.

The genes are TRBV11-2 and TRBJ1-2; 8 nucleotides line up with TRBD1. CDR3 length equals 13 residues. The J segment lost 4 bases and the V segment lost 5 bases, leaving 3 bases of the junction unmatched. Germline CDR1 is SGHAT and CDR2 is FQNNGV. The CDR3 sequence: CASSPTGVYGYTF. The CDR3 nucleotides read TGTGCCAGCAGCCCGACAGGGGTCTATGGCTACACCTTC.

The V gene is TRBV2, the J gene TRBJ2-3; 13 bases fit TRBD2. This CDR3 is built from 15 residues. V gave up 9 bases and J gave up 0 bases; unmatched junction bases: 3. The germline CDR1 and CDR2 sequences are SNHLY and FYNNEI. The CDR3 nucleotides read TGTGCCAGGACTAGCGGGGGGCAGAGCACAGATACGCAGTATTTT. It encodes CARTSGGQSTDTQYF.

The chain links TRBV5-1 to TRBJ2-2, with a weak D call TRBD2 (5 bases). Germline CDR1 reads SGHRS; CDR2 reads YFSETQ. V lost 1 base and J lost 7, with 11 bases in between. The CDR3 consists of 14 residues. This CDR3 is CASSLLGEGGELFF. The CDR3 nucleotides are TGCGCCAGCAGCTTGCTAGGCGAGGGCGGGGAGCTGTTTTTT. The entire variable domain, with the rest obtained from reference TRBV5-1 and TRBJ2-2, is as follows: KAGVTQTPRYLIKTRGQQVTLSCSPISGHRSVSWYQQTPGQGLQFLFEYFSETQRNKGNFPGRFSGRQFSNSRSEMNVSTLELGDSALYLCASSLLGEGGELFFGEGSRLTVL.

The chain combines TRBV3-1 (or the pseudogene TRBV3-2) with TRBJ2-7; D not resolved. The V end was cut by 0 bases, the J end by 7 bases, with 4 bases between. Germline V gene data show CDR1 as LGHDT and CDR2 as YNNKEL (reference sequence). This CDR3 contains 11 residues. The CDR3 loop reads CASSQDSEQYF. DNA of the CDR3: TGTGCCAGCAGCCAAGACAGTGAGCAGTACTTC.

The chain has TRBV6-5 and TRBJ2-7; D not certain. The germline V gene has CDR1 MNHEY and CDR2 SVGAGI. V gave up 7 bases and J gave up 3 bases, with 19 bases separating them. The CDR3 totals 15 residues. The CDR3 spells CASTSNPADNYEQYF. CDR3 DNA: TGTGCCAGCACCTCCAATCCGGCCGACAACTACGAGCAGTACTTC.

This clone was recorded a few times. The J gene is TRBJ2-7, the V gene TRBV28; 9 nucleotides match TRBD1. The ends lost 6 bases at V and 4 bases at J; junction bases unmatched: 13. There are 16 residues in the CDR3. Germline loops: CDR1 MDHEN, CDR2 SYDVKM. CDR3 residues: CASRSLPGQGIYEQYF. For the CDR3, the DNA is TGTGCCAGCAGGTCCCTCCCGGGACAGGGTATTTACGAGCAGTACTTC.

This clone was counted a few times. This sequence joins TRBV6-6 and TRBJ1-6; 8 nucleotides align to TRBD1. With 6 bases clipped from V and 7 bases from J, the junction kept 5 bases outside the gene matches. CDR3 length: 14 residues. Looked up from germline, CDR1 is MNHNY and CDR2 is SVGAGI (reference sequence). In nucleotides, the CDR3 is TGTGCCAGCAGCCCCCGACAGGGGAATTCACCCCTCCACTTT. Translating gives CASSPRQGNSPLHF.

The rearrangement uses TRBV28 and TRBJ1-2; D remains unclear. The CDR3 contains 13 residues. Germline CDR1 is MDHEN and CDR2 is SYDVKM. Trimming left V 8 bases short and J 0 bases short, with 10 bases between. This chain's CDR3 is CASSKTSNYGYTF. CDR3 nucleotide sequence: TGTGCCAGCTCGAAAACTTCTAACTATGGCTACACCTTC.

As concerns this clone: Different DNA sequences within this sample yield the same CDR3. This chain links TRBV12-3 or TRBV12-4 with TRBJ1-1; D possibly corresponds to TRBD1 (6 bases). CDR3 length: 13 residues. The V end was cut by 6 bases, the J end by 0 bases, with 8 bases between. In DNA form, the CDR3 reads TGTGCCAGCAGAGGACAGTTGAACACTGAAGCTTTCTTT. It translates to CASRGQLNTEAFF.

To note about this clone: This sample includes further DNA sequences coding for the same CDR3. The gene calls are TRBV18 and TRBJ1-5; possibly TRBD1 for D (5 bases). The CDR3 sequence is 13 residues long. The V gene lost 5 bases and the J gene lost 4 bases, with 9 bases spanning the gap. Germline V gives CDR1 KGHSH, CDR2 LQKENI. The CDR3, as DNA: TGTGCCAGCTCAGCTGACAGAAATCAGCCCCAGCATTTT. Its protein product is CASSADRNQPQHF.

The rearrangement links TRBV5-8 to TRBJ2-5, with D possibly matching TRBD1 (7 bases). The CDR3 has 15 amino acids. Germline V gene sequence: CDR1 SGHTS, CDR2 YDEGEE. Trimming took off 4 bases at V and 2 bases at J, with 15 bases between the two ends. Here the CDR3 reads CASSRGGTDQETQYF. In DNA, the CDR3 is TGTGCCAGCAGCCGGGGCGGGACAGATCAAGAGACCCAGTACTTC. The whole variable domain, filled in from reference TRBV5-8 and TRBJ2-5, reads EAGVTQSPTHLIKTRGQQATLRCSPISGHTSVYWYQQALGLGLQFLLWYDEGEERNRGNFPPRFSGRQFPNYSSELNVNALELEDSALYLCASSRGGTDQETQYFGPGTRLLVL.

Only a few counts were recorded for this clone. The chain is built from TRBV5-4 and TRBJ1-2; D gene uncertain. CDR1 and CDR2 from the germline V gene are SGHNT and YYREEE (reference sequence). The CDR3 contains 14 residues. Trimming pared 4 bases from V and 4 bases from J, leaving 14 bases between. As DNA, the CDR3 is TGTGCCAGCAGCCCCGGTTCGGGAGGCTATGGCTACACCTTC. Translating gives CASSPGSGGYGYTF.

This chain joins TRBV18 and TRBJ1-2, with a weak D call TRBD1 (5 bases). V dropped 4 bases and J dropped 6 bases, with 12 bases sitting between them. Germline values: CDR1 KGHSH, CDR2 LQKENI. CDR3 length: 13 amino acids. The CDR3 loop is CASSLTVRDGYTF. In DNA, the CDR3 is TGTGCCAGCTCACTGACAGTTAGGGATGGCTACACCTTC. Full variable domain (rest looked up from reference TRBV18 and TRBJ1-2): NAGVMQNPRHLVRRRGQEARLRCSPMKGHSHVYWYRQLPEEGLKFMVYLQKENIIDESGMPKERFSAEFPKEGPSILRIQQVVRGDSAAYFCASSLTVRDGYTFGSGTRLTVV.

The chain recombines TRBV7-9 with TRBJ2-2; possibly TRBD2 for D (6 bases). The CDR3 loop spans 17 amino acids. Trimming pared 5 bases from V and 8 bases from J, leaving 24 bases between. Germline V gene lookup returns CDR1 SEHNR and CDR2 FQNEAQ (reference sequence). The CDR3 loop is CASSPPGRRTFLGELFF. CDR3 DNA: TGTGCCAGCAGCCCGCCCGGGAGACGGACCTTCCTGGGGGAGCTGTTTTTT.

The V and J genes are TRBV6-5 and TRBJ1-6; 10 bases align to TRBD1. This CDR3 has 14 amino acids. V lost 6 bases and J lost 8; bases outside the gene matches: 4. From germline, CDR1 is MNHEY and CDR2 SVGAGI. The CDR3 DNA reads TGTGCCAGCAGCCGGGACAGGGGAGATTCACCCCTCCACTTT. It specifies CASSRDRGDSPLHF.

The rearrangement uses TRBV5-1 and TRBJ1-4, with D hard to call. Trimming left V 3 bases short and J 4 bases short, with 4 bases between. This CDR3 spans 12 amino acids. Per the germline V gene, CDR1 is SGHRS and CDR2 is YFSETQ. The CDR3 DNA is TGCGCCAGCAGCTCCAATAATGAAAAACTGTTTTTT. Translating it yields CASSSNNEKLFF.

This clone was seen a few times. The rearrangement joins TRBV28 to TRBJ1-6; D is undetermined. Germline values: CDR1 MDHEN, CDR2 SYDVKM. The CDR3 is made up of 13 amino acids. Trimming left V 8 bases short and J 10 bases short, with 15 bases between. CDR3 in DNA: TGTGCCAGCGGGCGGGTAGACGGGTCACCCCTCCACTTT. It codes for CASGRVDGSPLHF.

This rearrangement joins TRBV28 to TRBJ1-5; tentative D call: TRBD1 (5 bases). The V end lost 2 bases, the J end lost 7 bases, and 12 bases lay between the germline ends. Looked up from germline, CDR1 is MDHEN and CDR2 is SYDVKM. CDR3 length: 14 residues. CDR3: CASSLVQGGQPQHF. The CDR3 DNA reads TGTGCCAGCAGTTTAGTTCAGGGAGGACAGCCCCAGCATTTT.

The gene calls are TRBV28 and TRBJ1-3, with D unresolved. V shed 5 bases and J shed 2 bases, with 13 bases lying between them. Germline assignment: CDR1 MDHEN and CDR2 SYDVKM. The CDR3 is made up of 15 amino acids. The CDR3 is CASSPPRRAGNTIYF. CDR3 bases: TGTGCCAGCAGTCCCCCCAGGAGGGCTGGAAACACCATATATTTT.

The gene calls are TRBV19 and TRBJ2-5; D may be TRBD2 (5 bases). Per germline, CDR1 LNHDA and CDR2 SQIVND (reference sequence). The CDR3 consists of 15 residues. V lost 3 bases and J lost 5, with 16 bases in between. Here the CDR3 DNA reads TGTGCCAGTAGTATGTCGGGGAGAGGTGGGGAGACCCAGTACTTC. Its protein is CASSMSGRGGETQYF.

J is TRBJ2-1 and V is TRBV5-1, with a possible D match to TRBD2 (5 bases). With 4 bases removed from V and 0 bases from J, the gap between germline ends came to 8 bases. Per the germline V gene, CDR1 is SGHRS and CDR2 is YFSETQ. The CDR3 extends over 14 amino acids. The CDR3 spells CASSEGSSYNEQFF. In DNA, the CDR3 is TGCGCCAGCAGCGAGGGCAGCTCCTACAATGAGCAGTTCTTC.

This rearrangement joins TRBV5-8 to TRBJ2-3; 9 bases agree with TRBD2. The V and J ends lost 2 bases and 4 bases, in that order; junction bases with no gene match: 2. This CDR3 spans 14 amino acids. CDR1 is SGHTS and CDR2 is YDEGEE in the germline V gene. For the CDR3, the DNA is TGTGCCAGCAGCTTTAGCGGGAGAGCAGATACGCAGTATTTT. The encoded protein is CASSFSGRADTQYF.

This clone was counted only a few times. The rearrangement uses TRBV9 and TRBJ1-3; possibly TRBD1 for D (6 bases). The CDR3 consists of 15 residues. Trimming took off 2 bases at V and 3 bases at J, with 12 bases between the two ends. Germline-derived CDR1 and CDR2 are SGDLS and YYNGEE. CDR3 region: CASSVSPGVGNTIYF. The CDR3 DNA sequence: TGTGCCAGCAGCGTTAGCCCAGGGGTTGGAAACACCATATATTTT.

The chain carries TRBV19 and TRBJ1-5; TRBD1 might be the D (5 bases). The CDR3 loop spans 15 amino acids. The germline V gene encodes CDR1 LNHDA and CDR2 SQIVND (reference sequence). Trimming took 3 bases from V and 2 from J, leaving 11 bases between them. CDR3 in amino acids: CASSIWGEGNQPQHF. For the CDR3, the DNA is TGTGCCAGTAGTATTTGGGGGGAGGGCAATCAGCCCCAGCATTTT.

The CDR3 region has the DNA TGTGCCAGCAGCGTAGCACAAACCAATGAGCAGTTCTTC. Its translation is CASSVAQTNEQFF. V and J are TRBV9 and TRBJ2-1, with unresolved D. Germline V CDR1 and CDR2: SGDLS, YYNGEE. This CDR3 is built from 13 residues. Trimming left V 0 bases short and J 6 bases short, with 7 bases between.

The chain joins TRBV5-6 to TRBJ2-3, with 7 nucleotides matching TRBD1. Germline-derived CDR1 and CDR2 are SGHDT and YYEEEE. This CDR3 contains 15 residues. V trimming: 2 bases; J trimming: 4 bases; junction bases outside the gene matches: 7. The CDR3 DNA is TGTGCCAGCAGCTTACTGGACAGGAAGCCAGATACGCAGTATTTT. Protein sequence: CASSLLDRKPDTQYF.